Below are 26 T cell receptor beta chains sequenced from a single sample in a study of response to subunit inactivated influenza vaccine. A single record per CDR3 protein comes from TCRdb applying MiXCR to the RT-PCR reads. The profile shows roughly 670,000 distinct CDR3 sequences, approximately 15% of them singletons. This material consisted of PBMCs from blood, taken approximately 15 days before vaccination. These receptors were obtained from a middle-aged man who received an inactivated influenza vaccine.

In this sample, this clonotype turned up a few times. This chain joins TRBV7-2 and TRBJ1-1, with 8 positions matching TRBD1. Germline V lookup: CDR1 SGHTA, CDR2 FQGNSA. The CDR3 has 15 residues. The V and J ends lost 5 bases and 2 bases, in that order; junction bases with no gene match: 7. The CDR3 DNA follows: TGTGCCAGCAGCGCTCAGGGGGCGCATAACACTGAAGCTTTCTTT. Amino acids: CASSAQGAHNTEAFF.

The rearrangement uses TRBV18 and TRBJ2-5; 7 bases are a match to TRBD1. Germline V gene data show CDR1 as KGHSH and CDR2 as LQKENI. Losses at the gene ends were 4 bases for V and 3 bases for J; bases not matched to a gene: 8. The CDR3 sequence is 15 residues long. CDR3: CASSRLGQSEETQYF. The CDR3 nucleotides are TGTGCCAGCTCACGATTGGGACAGTCAGAAGAGACCCAGTACTTC.

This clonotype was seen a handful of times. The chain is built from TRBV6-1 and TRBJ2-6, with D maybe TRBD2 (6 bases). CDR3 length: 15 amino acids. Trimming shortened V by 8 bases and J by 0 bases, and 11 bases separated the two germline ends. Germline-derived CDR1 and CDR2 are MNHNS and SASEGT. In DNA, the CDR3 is TGTGCCAGCGGGAGGAGTAACTCTGGGGCCAACGTCCTGACTTTC. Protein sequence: CASGRSNSGANVLTF.

This CDR3 reads CSATKLNSVADTQYF. In DNA form, the CDR3 reads TGCAGTGCTACTAAATTGAACTCGGTCGCAGATACGCAGTATTTT. The chain is built from TRBV20-1 and TRBJ2-3; D is unresolved. The length of the CDR3 is 15 residues. Germline V gene data show CDR1 as DFQATT and CDR2 as SNEGSKA (reference sequence). V dropped 4 bases and J dropped 4 bases, with 18 bases sitting between them.

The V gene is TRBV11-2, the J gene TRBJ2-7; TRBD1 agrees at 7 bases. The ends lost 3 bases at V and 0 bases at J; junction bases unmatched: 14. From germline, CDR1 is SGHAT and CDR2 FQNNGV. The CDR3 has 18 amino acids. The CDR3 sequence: CASSLKGASVISSYEQYF. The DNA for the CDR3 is TGTGCCAGCAGCTTGAAGGGGGCGAGCGTTATTAGCTCCTACGAGCAGTACTTC.

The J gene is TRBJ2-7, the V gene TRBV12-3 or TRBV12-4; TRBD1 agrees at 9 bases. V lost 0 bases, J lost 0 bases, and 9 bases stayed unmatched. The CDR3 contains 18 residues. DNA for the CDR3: TGTGCCAGCAGTTTAGCGCCGGGACAGGGCCTTAGCTCCTACGAGCAGTACTTC. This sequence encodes CASSLAPGQGLSSYEQYF.

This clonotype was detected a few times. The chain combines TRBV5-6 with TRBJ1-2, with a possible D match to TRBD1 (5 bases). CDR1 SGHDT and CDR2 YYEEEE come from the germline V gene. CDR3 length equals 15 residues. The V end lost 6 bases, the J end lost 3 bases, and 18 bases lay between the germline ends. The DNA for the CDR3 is TGTGCCAGCAATTCAGGGCGGGTCTCGCACTATGGCTACACCTTC. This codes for CASNSGRVSHYGYTF.

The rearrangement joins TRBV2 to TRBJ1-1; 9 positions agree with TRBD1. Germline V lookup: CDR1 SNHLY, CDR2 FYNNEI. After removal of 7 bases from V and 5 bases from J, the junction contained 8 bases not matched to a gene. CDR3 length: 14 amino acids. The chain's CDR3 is CASTTTGGETEAFF. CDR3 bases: TGTGCCAGCACTACCACAGGGGGCGAAACTGAAGCTTTCTTT.

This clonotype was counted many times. The CDR3 protein is CASSLSSGLEGHNEQFF. The CDR3 DNA is TGTGCCAGCAGTTTATCGTCGGGACTAGAGGGCCACAATGAGCAGTTCTTC. The chain has TRBV12-3 or TRBV12-4 and TRBJ2-1, with 8 bases that match TRBD2. V shed 2 bases, J shed 5 bases, and the junction held 11 bases outside the gene matches. This CDR3 has 17 amino acids.

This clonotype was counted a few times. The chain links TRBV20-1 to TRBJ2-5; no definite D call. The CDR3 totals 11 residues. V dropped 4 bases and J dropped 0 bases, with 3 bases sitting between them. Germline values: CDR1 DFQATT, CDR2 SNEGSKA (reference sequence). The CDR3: CSANHQETQYF. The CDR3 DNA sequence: TGCAGTGCTAATCACCAAGAGACCCAGTACTTC.

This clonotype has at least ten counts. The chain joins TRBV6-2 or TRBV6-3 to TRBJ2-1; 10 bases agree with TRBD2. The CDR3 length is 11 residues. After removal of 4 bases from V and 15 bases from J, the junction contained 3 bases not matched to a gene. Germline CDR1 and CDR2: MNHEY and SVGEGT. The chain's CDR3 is CASSSGTSVFF. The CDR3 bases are TGTGCCAGCAGTTCCGGGACTAGCGTGTTCTTC.

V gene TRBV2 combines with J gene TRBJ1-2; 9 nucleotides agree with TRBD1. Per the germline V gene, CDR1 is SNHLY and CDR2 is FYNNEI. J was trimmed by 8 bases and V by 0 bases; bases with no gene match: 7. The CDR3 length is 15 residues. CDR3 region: CASSEASGTGYGYTF. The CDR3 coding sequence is TGTGCCAGCAGTGAAGCTTCCGGGACAGGGTACGGCTACACCTTC.

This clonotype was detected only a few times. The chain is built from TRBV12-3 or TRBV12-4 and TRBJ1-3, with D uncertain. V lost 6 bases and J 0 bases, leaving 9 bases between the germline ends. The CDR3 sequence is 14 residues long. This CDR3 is CASSPLISGNTIYF. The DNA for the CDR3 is TGTGCCAGCAGCCCACTTATCTCTGGAAACACCATATATTTT.

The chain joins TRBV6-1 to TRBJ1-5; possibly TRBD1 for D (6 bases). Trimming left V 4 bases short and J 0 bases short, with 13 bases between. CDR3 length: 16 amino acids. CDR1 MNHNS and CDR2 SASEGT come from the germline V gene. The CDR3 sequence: CASSGRTDYSNQPQHF. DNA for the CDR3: TGTGCCAGCAGTGGCCGGACAGATTATAGCAATCAGCCCCAGCATTTT.

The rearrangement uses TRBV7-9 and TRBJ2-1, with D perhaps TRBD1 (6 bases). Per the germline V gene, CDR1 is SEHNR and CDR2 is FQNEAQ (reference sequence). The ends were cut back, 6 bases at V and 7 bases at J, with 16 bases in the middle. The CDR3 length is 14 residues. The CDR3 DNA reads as TGTGCCAGCAGAAGGTGGACAGAAACTAATGAGCAGTTCTTC. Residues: CASRRWTETNEQFF.

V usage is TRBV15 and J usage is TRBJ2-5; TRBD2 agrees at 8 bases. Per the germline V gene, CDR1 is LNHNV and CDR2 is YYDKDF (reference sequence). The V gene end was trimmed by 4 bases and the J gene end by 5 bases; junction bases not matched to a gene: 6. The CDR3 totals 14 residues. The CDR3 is CATSTRGGKETQYF. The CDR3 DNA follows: TGTGCCACCAGCACTCGGGGGGGCAAGGAGACCCAGTACTTC.

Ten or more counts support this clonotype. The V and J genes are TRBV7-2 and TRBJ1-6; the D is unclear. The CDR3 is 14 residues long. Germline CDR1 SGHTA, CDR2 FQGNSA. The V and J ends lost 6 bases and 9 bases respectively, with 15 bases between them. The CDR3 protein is CASSTRWQASPLHF. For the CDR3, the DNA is TGTGCCAGCAGTACCAGGTGGCAGGCTTCACCCCTCCACTTT.

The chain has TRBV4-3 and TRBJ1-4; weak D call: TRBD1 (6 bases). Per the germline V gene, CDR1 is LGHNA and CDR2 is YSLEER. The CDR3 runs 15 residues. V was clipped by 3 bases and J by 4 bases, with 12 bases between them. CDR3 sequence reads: CASSHTGLGNEKLFF. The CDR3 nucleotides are TGCGCCAGCAGCCACACAGGGCTGGGTAATGAAAAACTGTTTTTT.

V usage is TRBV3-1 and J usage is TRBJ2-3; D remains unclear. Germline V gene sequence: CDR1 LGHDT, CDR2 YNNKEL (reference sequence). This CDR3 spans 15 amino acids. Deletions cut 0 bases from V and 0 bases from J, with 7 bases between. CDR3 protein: CASSQEDRSTDTQYF. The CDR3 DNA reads TGTGCCAGCAGCCAAGAAGATCGGAGCACAGATACGCAGTATTTT.

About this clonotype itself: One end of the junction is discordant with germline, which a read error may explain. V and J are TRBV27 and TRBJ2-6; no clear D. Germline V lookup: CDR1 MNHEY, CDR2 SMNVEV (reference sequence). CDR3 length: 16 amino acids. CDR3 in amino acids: CVSSYLGFSGANVLTF. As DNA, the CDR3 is TGTGTCAGCAGTTACTTGGGATTCTCTGGGGCCAACGTCCTGACTTTC. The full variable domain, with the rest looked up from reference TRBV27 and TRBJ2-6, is EAQVTQNPRYLITVTGKKLTVTCSQNMNHEYMSWYRQDPGLGLRQIYYSMNVEVTDKGDVPEGYKVSRKEKRNFPLILESPSPNQTSLYFCVSSYLGFSGANVLTFGAGSRLTVL.

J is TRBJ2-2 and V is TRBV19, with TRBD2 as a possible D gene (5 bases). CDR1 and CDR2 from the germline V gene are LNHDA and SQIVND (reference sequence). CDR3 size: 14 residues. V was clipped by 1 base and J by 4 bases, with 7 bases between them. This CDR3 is CASSIGETTGELFF. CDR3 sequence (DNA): TGTGCCAGTAGTATAGGGGAGACCACCGGGGAGCTGTTTTTT.

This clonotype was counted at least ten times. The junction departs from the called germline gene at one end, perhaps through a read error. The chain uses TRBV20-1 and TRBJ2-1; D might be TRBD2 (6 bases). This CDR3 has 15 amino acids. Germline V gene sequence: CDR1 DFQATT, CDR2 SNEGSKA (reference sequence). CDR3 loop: CSASIGAGIYSEQFF. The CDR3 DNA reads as TGCAGTGCTAGCATCGGGGCGGGGATCTACAGTGAGCAGTTCTTC.

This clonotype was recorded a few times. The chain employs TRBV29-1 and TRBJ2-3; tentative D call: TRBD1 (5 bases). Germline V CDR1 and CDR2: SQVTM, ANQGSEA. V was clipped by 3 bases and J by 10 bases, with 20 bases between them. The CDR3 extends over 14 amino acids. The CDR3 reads CSVDSRASSGAQYF. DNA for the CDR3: TGCAGCGTTGATTCCAGGGCAAGTTCTGGTGCGCAGTATTTT.

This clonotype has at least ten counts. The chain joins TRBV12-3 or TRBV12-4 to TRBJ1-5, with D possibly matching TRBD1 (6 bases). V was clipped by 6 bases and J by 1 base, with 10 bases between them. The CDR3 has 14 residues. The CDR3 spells CASSWDTSNQPQHF. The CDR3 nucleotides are TGTGCCAGCAGCTGGGACACGAGCAATCAGCCCCAGCATTTT.

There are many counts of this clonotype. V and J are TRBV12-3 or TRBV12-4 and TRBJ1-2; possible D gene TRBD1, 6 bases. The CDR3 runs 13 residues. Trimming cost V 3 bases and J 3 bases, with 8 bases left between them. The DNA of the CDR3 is TGTGCCAGCAGTTTGACAGGTTACTATGGCTACACCTTC. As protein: CASSLTGYYGYTF.

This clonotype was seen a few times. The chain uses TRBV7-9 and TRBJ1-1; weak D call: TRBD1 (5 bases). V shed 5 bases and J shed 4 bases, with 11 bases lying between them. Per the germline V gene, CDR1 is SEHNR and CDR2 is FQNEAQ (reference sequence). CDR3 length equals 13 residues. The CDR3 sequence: CASSPHRPTEAFF. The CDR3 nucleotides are TGTGCCAGCAGCCCACACAGGCCCACTGAAGCTTTCTTT.